This TCR beta chain was recovered during a study of vaccination effects on CD4 cells after COVID-19. On the study more broadly: Participants were given two doses of BNT162b2 or mRNA-1273 vaccine. General observations from the study: Of the vaccine-induced clones from healthy vaccinees, merely 1 of 255 recognized common cold coronaviruses as well.

Viral peptide pools were used in the ViraFEST assay to expand antigen-specific CD4+ T cells, and sequencing came afterward. Following 10 days of culture, CD4+ T cells were isolated. Wells of around 2 million PBMC each were grown with about 9.8 IU/ml IL-2 and about 9.6 ug/ml peptides. Cultures got half-medium changes with IL-2 on days 3 and 7. V lost 8 bases and J lost 5, with 16 bases in between. The germline gives CDR1 SGHRS, CDR2 YFSETQ. The CDR3 length is 13 residues. Sequenced by immunoSEQ multiplex PCR; TCRdb stores in-frame clones only, minus some. The sample has some 59,000 clones, approximately 79% seen once. This clone was found once. Its antigen remains unidentified.

The receptor's source is a human donor who received a COVID-19 vaccine. Sequenced material: CD4+ T cells from PBMCs cultured with HCoV-229E spike peptides, taken before COVID-19 vaccination. The V and J genes are TRBV5-1 and TRBJ1-2; possibly TRBD1 for D (5 bases). The DNA of the CDR3 is TGCGCCAGTTCGCCAGGGAGTCAATATGGCTACACCTTC. It codes for CASSPGSQYGYTF.